A selection of T cell receptor beta chains follows, all from one sample in a study of blood T cell repertoires in COVID-19. TCRdb's table, derived via immunoSEQ multiplex PCR, lists solely in-frame clones and lacks some. The data hold 240,000 or so clones, with about 70% observed a single time. The sample taken for sequencing was peripheral blood. These receptor sequences come from a woman of 80 years or more with acute or convalescent COVID-19. CDR3s include the opening cysteine and the closing phenylalanine or tryptophan. D genes are given only for firm matches. Clone size is shown for a subset of rows, as once, few, many or a class of expanded clone.

J gene | D gene | clone size | V gene | CDR3 DNA | CDR3 protein
TRBJ2-2 | NA | NA | TRBV7-2 | TGTGCCAGCAGCCCCGCCATATCGAACACCGGGAAGCTGTTTTTT | CASSPAISNTGKLFF
TRBJ2-7 | TRBD1 | few | TRBV4-1 | TGCGCCAGCAGCCAAGGAGTAGACAGGGCGATCTACGAGCAGTACTTC | CASSQGVDRAIYEQYF
TRBJ2-1 | NA | NA | TRBV7-7 | TGTGCCAGCAGCTTGACCCCCGGAGCGGCCTACAATGAGCAGTTCTTC | CASSLTPGAAYNEQFF
TRBJ1-2 | NA | few | TRBV25-1 | TGTGCCAGCAGTCCAGGGGTCGGCTACACCTTC | CASSPGVGYTF
TRBJ2-5 | NA | NA | TRBV7-7 | TGTGCCAGCAGCCCCGGAAGGACAGCCCAAGAGACCCAGTACTTC | CASSPGRTAQETQYF
TRBJ2-7 | TRBD2 | many | TRBV5-1 | TGCGCCAGCAGCCTCTATTCTTGGACTAGCGGGCTCCCAGTCTCCGAGCAGTACTTC | CASSLYSWTSGLPVSEQYF
TRBJ1-3 | NA | once | TRBV5-1 | TGCGCCAGCAGCCTACAGGGCGGTTCTGGAAACACCATATATTTT | CASSLQGGSGNTIYF
TRBJ1-6 | TRBD1 | NA | TRBV5-1 | TGCGCCAGCAGCTTGGGGGAAGGGGGCTCACCCCTCCACTTT | CASSLGEGGSPLHF
TRBJ1-1 | TRBD1 | NA | TRBV5-1 | TGCGCCAGCAGCTTCGCACAGGGGGCCACTGAAGCTTTCTTT | CASSFAQGATEAFF
TRBJ1-4 | TRBD1 | NA | TRBV3-1/TRBV3-2 | TGTGCCAGCAGCCTGACAGGGACTAATGAAAAACTGTTTTTT | CASSLTGTNEKLFF
TRBJ1-1 | TRBD1 | NA | TRBV7-9 | TGTGCCAGCACCTTGTACAGGGGGTCCAACACTGAAGCTTTCTTT | CASTLYRGSNTEAFF
TRBJ2-1 | NA | few | TRBV11-2 | TGTGCCAGCAGCTTTTATCGGAGCCCGCGGTTCTTC | CASSFYRSPRFF
TRBJ2-2 | TRBD1 | NA | TRBV28 | TGTGCCAGCAGCCAACCGGGACAGTCGAACACCGGGGAGCTGTTTTTT | CASSQPGQSNTGELFF
TRBJ2-5 | TRBD2 | NA | TRBV10-1 | TGCGCCAGCAGTGGTGGACTAGCTTCACAAGAGACCCAGTACTTC | CASSGGLASQETQYF
TRBJ1-6 | NA | once | TRBV12-3/TRBV12-4 | TGTGCCAGCAGTTTCAGTGCTAGTTCACCCCTCCACTTT | CASSFSASSPLHF
TRBJ1-4 | NA | few | TRBV5-5 | TGTGCCAGCAGCTTGGGAGGTTTAGGCGAAAAACTGTTTTTT | CASSLGGLGEKLFF
TRBJ1-1 | TRBD1 | NA | TRBV7-9 | TGTGCCAGCAGCTCACAGGGGGCTATCACTGAAGCTTTCTTT | CASSSQGAITEAFF
TRBJ1-5 | NA | NA | TRBV3-1/TRBV3-2 | TGTGCCAGCAGCCAAGACTTCAATCAGCCCCAGCATTTT | CASSQDFNQPQHF
TRBJ2-7 | TRBD2 | NA | TRBV28 | TGTGCCAGCACCCCGGGAGGGAATTACGAGCAGTACTTC | CASTPGGNYEQYF
TRBJ2-2 | NA | NA | TRBV19 | TGTGCCAGTAGTTATTTAGCCGGGGAGCTGTTTTTT | CASSYLAGELFF
TRBJ2-2 | TRBD1 | NA | TRBV7-9 | TGTGCCAGCAGCCCCGCAGGGGGACAGGGGAGAACCGGGGAGCTGTTTTTT | CASSPAGGQGRTGELFF
TRBJ2-2 | TRBD1 | NA | TRBV5-1 | TGCGCCAGCAGCGCCCATTCGTCGGGACAGTCGAACACCGGGGAGCTGTTTTTT | CASSAHSSGQSNTGELFF
TRBJ2-7 | TRBD2 | NA | TRBV3-1/TRBV3-2 | TGTGCCAGCAGCCCATTCGGGACTAGCGGCCAGTACGAGCAGTACTTC | CASSPFGTSGQYEQYF
TRBJ2-1 | NA | many | TRBV7-3 | TGTGCCAGCAGCCCCCGGCAGGGAGGTGAGCAGTTCTTC | CASSPRQGGEQFF
TRBJ1-1 | TRBD1 | NA | TRBV4-3 | TGCGCCAGCAGCCAACAGGGGGGCGTAGACACTGAAGCTTTCTTT | CASSQQGGVDTEAFF
TRBJ2-5 | NA | few | TRBV20-1 | TGCAGTGCTAGTTCTAGGGAGACCCAGTACTTC | CSASSRETQYF
TRBJ2-7 | TRBD1 | NA | TRBV6-5 | TGTGCCAGCAAAGGGGGACAGGGCATCTACGAGCAGTACTTC | CASKGGQGIYEQYF
TRBJ2-1 | TRBD2 | once | TRBV14 | TGTGCCAGCAGCCACCCAGCGGGGGACGCCTACAATGAGCAGTTCTTC | CASSHPAGDAYNEQFF
TRBJ1-1 | NA | NA | TRBV3-1/TRBV3-2 | TGTGCCAGCAGCCCCCGGGAGAACACTGAAGCTTTCTTT | CASSPRENTEAFF
TRBJ1-1 | NA | NA | TRBV14 | TGTGCCAGCAGCCATCTCGGCACTGAAGCTTTCTTT | CASSHLGTEAFF
TRBJ2-3 | TRBD1 | NA | TRBV15 | TGTGCCACCAGCAAAGGACAGGTCACAGATACGCAGTATTTT | CATSKGQVTDTQYF
TRBJ2-1 | NA | NA | TRBV5-5 | TGTGCCAGCAGCGCGTACAATGAGCAGTTCTTC | CASSAYNEQFF
TRBJ1-1 | NA | NA | TRBV2 | TGTGCCAGCAGTGTGGTCAGGTCTGCTGAAGCTTTCTTT | CASSVVRSAEAFF
TRBJ1-6 | TRBD1 | NA | TRBV5-1 | TGCGCCAGCAGCCGGACAGGCCCTCTGAGCTCCTATAATTCACCCCTCCACTTT | CASSRTGPLSSYNSPLHF
TRBJ1-5 | NA | NA | TRBV27 | TGTGCCAGCAGTTGGGGCAGGCGAGATCAGCCCCAGCATTTT | CASSWGRRDQPQHF
TRBJ2-7 | NA | NA | TRBV6-5 | TGTGCCAGCAGTCTCGGGACAATGAGCTCCTACGAGCAGTACTTC | CASSLGTMSSYEQYF
TRBJ2-7 | NA | NA | TRBV6-5 | TGTGCCAGCAAAAGAGGACAGTTCATCTCCTACGAGCAGTACTTC | CASKRGQFISYEQYF
TRBJ1-1 | TRBD1 | NA | TRBV10-3 | TGTGCCAGCCGACAGGGGGCGAACACTGAAGCTTTCTTT | CASRQGANTEAFF
TRBJ1-6 | NA | NA | TRBV7-2 | TGTGCCAGCAGTTTAGACTGGGCTTATAATTCACCCCTCCACTTT | CASSLDWAYNSPLHF
TRBJ1-2 | NA | NA | TRBV3-1/TRBV3-2 | TGTGCCAGCAGCCAAGGCCAGGGAAAAAACTATGGCTACACCTTC | CASSQGQGKNYGYTF
TRBJ1-3 | NA | NA | TRBV2 | TGTGCCAGCACCCAGACAATAACTGGAAACACCATATATTTT | CASTQTITGNTIYF